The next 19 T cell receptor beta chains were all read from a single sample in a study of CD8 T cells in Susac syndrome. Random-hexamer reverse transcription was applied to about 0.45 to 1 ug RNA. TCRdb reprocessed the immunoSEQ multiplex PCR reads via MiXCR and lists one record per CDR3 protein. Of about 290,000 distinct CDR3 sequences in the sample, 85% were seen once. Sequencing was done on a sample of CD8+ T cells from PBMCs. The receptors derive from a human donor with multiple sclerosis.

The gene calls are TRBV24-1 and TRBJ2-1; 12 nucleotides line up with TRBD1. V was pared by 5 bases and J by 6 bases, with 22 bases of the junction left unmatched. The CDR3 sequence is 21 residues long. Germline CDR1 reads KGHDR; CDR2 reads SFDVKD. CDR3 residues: CATSGWSRIPGTGGDFNEQFF. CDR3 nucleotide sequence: TGTGCCACCAGTGGATGGAGCCGGATCCCCGGGACAGGGGGCGATTTCAATGAGCAGTTCTTC.

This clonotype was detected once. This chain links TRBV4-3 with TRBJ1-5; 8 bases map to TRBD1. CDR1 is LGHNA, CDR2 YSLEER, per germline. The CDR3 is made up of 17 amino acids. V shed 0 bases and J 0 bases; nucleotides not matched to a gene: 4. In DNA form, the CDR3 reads TGCGCCAGCAGCCAAGATCTGGACAGGGTTAGCAATCAGCCCCAGCATTTT. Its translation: CASSQDLDRVSNQPQHF.

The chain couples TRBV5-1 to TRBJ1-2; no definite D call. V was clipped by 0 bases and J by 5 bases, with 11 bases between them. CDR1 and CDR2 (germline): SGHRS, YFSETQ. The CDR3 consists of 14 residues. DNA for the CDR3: TGCGCCAGCAGCTTGGTTTCTGGGCCATATGGCTACACCTTC. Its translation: CASSLVSGPYGYTF. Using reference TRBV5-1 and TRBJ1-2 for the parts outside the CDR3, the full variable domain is KAGVTQTPRYLIKTRGQQVTLSCSPISGHRSVSWYQQTPGQGLQFLFEYFSETQRNKGNFPGRFSGRQFSNSRSEMNVSTLELGDSALYLCASSLVSGPYGYTFGSGTRLTVV.

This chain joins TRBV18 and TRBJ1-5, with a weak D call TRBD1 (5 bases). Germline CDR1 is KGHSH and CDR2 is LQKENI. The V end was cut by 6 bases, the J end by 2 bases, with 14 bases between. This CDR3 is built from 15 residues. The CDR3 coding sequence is TGTGCCAGCTCCGGGGGGATTGTGGGCAATCAGCCCCAGCATTTT. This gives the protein CASSGGIVGNQPQHF.

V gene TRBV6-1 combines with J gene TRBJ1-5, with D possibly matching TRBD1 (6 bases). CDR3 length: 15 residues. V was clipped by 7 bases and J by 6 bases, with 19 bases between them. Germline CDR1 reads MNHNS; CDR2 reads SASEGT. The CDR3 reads CASNLHRGAIQPQHF. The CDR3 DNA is TGTGCCAGCAACCTCCATAGGGGGGCGATTCAGCCCCAGCATTTT.

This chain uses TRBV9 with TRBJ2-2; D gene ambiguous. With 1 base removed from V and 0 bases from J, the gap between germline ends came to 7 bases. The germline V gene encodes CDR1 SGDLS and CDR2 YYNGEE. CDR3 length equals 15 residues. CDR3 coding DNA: TGTGCCAGCAGCGTAAAGAGCTCGAACACCGGGGAGCTGTTTTTT. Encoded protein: CASSVKSSNTGELFF.

The CDR3 is CASSVGTGGENEKLFF. In nucleotides, the CDR3 is TGTGCCAGCAGCGTTGGGACAGGGGGCGAAAATGAAAAACTGTTTTTT. The chain couples TRBV9 to TRBJ1-4; TRBD1 matches 12 bases. The CDR3 is 16 residues long. After removal of 2 bases from V and 5 bases from J, the junction contained 4 bases not matched to a gene. Germline CDR1 reads SGDLS; CDR2 reads YYNGEE.

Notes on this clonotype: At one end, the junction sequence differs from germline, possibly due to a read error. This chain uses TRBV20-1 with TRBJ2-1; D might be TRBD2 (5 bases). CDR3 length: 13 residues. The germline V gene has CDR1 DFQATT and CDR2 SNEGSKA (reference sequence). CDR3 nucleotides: TGCAGTGCAAGAGCGGTTACCGTCAATGAGCAGTTCTTC. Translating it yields CSARAVTVNEQFF.

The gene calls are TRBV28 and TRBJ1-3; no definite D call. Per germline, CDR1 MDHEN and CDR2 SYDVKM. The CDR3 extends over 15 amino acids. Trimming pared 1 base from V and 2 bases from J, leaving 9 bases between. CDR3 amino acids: CASSLFIRPGNTIYF. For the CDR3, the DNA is TGTGCCAGCAGTTTATTTATCCGACCTGGAAACACCATATATTTT. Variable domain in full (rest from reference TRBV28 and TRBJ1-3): DVKVTQSSRYLVKRTGEKVFLECVQDMDHENMFWYRQDPGLGLRLIYFSYDVKMKEKGDIPEGYSVSREKKERFSLILESASTNQTSMYLCASSLFIRPGNTIYFGEGSWLTVV.

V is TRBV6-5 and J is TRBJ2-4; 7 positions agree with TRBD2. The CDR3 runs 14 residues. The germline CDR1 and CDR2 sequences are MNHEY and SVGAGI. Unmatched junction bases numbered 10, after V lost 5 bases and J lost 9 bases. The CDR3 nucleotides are TGTGCCAGCAGTGGTAGCGGGCGCGGGGGCATTCAGTACTTC. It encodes CASSGSGRGGIQYF.

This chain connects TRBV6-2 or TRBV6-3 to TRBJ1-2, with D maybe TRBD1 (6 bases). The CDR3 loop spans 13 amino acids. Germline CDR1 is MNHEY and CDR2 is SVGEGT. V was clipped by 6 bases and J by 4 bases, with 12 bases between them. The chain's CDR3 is CASSPQGSYGYTF. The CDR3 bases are TGTGCCAGCAGCCCACAGGGAAGCTATGGCTACACCTTC.

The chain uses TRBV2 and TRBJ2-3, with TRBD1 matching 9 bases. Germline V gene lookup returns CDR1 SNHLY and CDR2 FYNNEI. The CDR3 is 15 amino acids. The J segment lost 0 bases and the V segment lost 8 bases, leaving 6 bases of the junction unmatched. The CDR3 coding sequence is TGTGCCAGCCTCTCCGGGACAGGGAGCACAGATACGCAGTATTTT. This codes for CASLSGTGSTDTQYF.

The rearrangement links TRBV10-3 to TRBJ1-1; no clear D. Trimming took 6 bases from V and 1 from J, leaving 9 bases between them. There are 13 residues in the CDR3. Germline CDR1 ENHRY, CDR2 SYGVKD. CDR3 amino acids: CAISDAGNTEAFF. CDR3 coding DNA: TGTGCCATCAGCGACGCAGGGAACACTGAAGCTTTCTTT.

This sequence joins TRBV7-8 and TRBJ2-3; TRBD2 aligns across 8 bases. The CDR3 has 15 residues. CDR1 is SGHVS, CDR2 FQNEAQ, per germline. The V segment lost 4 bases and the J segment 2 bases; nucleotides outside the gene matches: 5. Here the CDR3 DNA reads TGTGCCAGCAGCTCACGAGCGGGAGCCACAGATACGCAGTATTTT. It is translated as CASSSRAGATDTQYF.

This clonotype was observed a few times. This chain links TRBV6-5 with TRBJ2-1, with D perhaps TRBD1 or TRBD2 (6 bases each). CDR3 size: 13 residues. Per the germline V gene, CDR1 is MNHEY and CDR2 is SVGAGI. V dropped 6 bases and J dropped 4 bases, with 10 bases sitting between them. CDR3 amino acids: CASRGGSYNEQFF. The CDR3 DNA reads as TGTGCCAGCAGGGGGGGCTCTTACAATGAGCAGTTCTTC.

The DNA of the CDR3 is TGTGCCAGCAGCTTGATCACAGCATCCCAAACCCCCAACGGAGAAGGGATAAACATTCAGTACTTC. Its protein product is CASSLITASQTPNGEGINIQYF. The chain couples TRBV11-1 to TRBJ2-4; D not certain. The V end was cut by 3 bases, the J end by 6 bases, with 36 bases between. This CDR3 contains 22 residues. CDR1 and CDR2 (germline): SGHAT, FQDESV (reference sequence). The variable domain in full, completed from reference TRBV11-1 and TRBJ2-4, reads EAEVAQSPRYKITEKSQAVAFWCDPISGHATLYWYRQILGQGPELLVQFQDESVVDDSQLPKDRFSAERLKGVDSTLKIQPAELGDSAMYLCASSLITASQTPNGEGINIQYFGAGTRLSVL.

The CDR3 loop is CASSLWDRGHTEAFF. CDR3 sequence (DNA): TGTGCCAGCAGTTTATGGGACAGGGGACACACTGAAGCTTTCTTT. This chain links TRBV12-3 or TRBV12-4 with TRBJ1-1; 10 positions match TRBD1. The CDR3 runs to 15 residues. J gave up 3 bases and V 2 bases, and 3 bases lay outside the gene matches.

The CDR3 sequence is CASSPTGGDQPQHF. CDR3 coding DNA: TGTGCCAGTAGTCCGACAGGGGGCGATCAGCCCCAGCATTTT. The chain carries TRBV19 and TRBJ1-5; 10 positions match TRBD1. The CDR3 extends over 14 amino acids. CDR1 is LNHDA, CDR2 SQIVND, per germline (reference sequence). V was pared by 5 bases and J by 5 bases, with 3 bases of the junction left unmatched.

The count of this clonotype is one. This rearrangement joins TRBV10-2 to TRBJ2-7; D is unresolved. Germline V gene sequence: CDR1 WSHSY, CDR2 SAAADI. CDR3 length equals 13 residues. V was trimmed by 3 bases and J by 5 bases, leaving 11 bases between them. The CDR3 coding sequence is TGCGCCAGCAGTGAAAGGTCCTTAGACGAGCAGTACTTC. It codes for CASSERSLDEQYF.